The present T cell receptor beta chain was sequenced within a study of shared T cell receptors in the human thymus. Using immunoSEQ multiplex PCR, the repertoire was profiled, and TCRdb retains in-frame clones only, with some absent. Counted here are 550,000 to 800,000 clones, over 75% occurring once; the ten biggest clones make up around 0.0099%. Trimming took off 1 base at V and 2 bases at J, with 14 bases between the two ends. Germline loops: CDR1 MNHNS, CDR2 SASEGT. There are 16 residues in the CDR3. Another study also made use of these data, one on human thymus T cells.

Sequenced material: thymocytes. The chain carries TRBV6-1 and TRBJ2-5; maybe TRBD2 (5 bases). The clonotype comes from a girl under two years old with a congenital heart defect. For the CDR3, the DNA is TGTGCCAGCAGTGAAGACGGGGAGCTACTGCAAGAGACCCAGTACTTC. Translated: CASSEDGELLQETQYF.